This T cell receptor beta chain is drawn from a study of type 1 and type 2 diabetes patients. As to this clonotype: No antigen is known for it. The junction shows a germline mismatch at one end, possibly a read error.

The study's findings and limits: Type 2 diabetes and control V and J usage correlated highly, approximately 0.97. A median of one highly-expanded CD4+ clone, covering roughly 3.9% of reads, occurred in type 2 diabetes.

The CDR3 extends over 17 amino acids. CDR1 and CDR2 from the germline V gene are MNHEY and SMNVEV (reference sequence). Each participant gave around 9.6 milliliters of peripheral blood. Amplification started from genomic DNA. A primer set of 30 forward and 13 reverse primers amplified the CDR3. TCRdb re-called the multiplex PCR reads through MiXCR, storing one row per CDR3 protein. Of 280,000 or so distinct CDR3 sequences in the sample, 40% to 50% were seen once. The source of this sequence is a man aged 18 to 29 with type 2 diabetes. V is TRBV27 and J is TRBJ2-6; no reliable D call. Material: peripheral blood mononuclear cells (PBMCs). Here the CDR3 DNA reads TGTGCCAGCAGCTTATACCCCCCCGGGTCTGGGGCCAACGTCCTGACTTTC. Encoded protein: CASSLYPPGSGANVLTF.